The 27 T cell receptor beta chains listed next were all sequenced from one sample in a study of T cell repertoires in cytomegalovirus infection. No antigen is known for these receptors. TCRdb re-called the reads with MiXCR, one entry per CDR3 protein. This sample has about 110,000 distinct CDR3 sequences, with about 9.4% found just once. Sequencing was performed on PBMCs, sequenced either directly or after in vitro stimulation (not recorded which). Receptor source: a human donor in good health (CMV status not recorded). Some clones in this sample may be carry-over from other donors' samples.

This clonotype was picked up many times. The CDR3 DNA reads as TGTGCCAGCAGCTCGGACACCTACACTGAAGCTTTCTTT. Its translation is CASSSDTYTEAFF. The chain couples TRBV7-9 to TRBJ1-1; D might be TRBD1 (5 bases). CDR3 length: 13 amino acids. Per the germline V gene, CDR1 is SEHNR and CDR2 is FQNEAQ (reference sequence). V was trimmed by 4 bases and J by 3 bases, leaving 9 bases between them.

This sequence joins TRBV7-4 and TRBJ2-3, with D tentatively TRBD1 or TRBD2 (5 bases each). There are 16 residues in the CDR3. Trimming cost V 7 bases and J 1 base, with 18 bases left between them. Germline lookup yields CDR1 SGHVT and CDR2 SQSDAQ. The CDR3 reads CASTSGSYIRTDTQYF. Here the CDR3 DNA reads TGTGCCAGCACCTCAGGGAGCTATATCCGCACAGATACGCAGTATTTT.

This clonotype was picked up many times. The rearrangement uses TRBV11-1 and TRBJ1-2, with D possibly TRBD1 on 5 matching bases. CDR3 size: 13 residues. Trimming removed 2 bases at V and 2 bases at J, with 6 bases between. In germline, CDR1 is SGHAT, CDR2 FQDESV (reference sequence). CDR3 sequence reads: CASSLRGNYGYTF. The DNA for the CDR3 is TGTGCCAGCAGCTTAAGGGGCAACTATGGCTACACCTTC. Filled out from reference TRBV11-1 and TRBJ1-2, the complete variable domain reads EAEVAQSPRYKITEKSQAVAFWCDPISGHATLYWYRQILGQGPELLVQFQDESVVDDSQLPKDRFSAERLKGVDSTLKIQPAELGDSAMYLCASSLRGNYGYTFGSGTRLTVV.

This clonotype has at least ten counts. The chain joins TRBV7-2 to TRBJ1-2; unclear D gene. Germline CDR1 SGHTA, CDR2 FQGNSA. The CDR3 totals 18 residues. Trimming pared 1 base from V and 2 bases from J, leaving 20 bases between. The CDR3 sequence is CASSLDTAPRDGNYGYTF. The CDR3 nucleotides read TGTGCCAGCAGCTTAGATACAGCCCCGAGAGATGGGAACTATGGCTACACCTTC.

In this sample, this clonotype turned up many times. The chain has TRBV2 and TRBJ2-6, with unresolved D. This CDR3 comprises 13 residues. Germline loops: CDR1 SNHLY, CDR2 FYNNEI. The ends were cut back, 1 base at V and 3 bases at J, with 1 base in the middle. The CDR3 DNA reads as TGTGCCAGCAGTGAAGGTGGGGCCAACGTCCTGACTTTC. Its protein product is CASSEGGANVLTF.

This clonotype has more than one count but fewer than ten. The CDR3 DNA sequence: TGTGCCAGCAGCTTTCGTGAACTAGCGGGAGGAGGTACGCAGTATTTT. Translated: CASSFRELAGGGTQYF. The gene calls are TRBV5-4 and TRBJ2-3, with 12 nucleotides matching TRBD2. CDR3 length equals 16 residues. The J segment lost 8 bases and the V segment lost 2 bases, leaving 9 bases of the junction unmatched. The V gene's germline CDR1 is SGHNT and CDR2 YYREEE (reference sequence). Looking up the rest from reference TRBV5-4 and TRBJ2-3 gives the full variable domain: ETGVTQSPTHLIKTRGQQVTLRCSSQSGHNTVSWYQQALGQGPQFIFQYYREEENGRGNFPPRFSGLQFPNYSSELNVNALELDDSALYLCASSFRELAGGGTQYFGPGTRLTVL.

The rearrangement links TRBV5-4 to TRBJ1-2, with D maybe TRBD1 (5 bases). The CDR3 totals 13 residues. Per the germline V gene, CDR1 is SGHNT and CDR2 is YYREEE (reference sequence). Trimming removed 6 bases at V and 3 bases at J, with 12 bases between. The CDR3 reads CASKGQGHYGYTF. Written as DNA, the CDR3 is TGTGCCAGCAAGGGCCAGGGCCACTATGGCTACACCTTC.

The chain carries TRBV12-3 or TRBV12-4 and TRBJ2-1; the D is unclear. V was trimmed by 1 base and J by 8 bases, leaving 12 bases between them. The CDR3 is made up of 14 amino acids. The CDR3 DNA sequence: TGTGCCAGCAGTTTAGTGGCCCCTATCGATGAGCAGTTCTTC. Amino acid sequence: CASSLVAPIDEQFF.

The sample holds many counts of this clonotype. The V and J genes are TRBV11-3 and TRBJ2-2; TRBD2 might be the D (5 bases). V was pared by 1 base and J by 2 bases, with 5 bases between. The germline gives CDR1 SGHNT, CDR2 YENEEA. The CDR3 length is 14 residues. The chain's CDR3 is CASSLAGNTGELFF. The CDR3 DNA reads as TGTGCCAGCAGCTTAGCGGGAAACACCGGGGAGCTGTTTTTT.

At least ten counts were recorded for this clonotype. The CDR3, as DNA: TGTGCCAGCAGCCCGGGTGGCCAGGGGAATCAGCCCCAGCATTTT. Its translation: CASSPGGQGNQPQHF. V usage is TRBV7-8 and J usage is TRBJ1-5; perhaps TRBD1 as D (6 bases). Per the germline V gene, CDR1 is SGHVS and CDR2 is FQNEAQ. This CDR3 contains 15 residues. The ends were cut back, 5 bases at V and 4 bases at J, with 15 bases in the middle. Full variable domain (missing parts from reference TRBV7-8 and TRBJ1-5): GAGVSQSPRYKVAKRGQDVALRCDPISGHVSLFWYQQALGQGPEFLTYFQNEAQLDKSGLPSDRFFAERPEGSVSTLKIQRTQQEDSAVYLCASSPGGQGNQPQHFGDGTRLSIL.

On this clonotype: A much larger clone lies a single base off, so this may be a read error. The rearrangement joins TRBV6-1 to TRBJ1-1, with TRBD1 identical over 9 bases. Germline V gene sequence: CDR1 MNHNS, CDR2 SASEGT. The CDR3 runs to 14 residues. With 2 bases clipped from V and 4 bases from J, the junction kept 2 bases outside the gene matches. DNA of the CDR3: TGTGCCAGCAGTGAAACAGGGGGCCTCACTGAAGCTTTCTTT. It translates to CASSETGGLTEAFF.

This clonotype was counted many times. The chain couples TRBV11-2 to TRBJ1-3, with a weak D call TRBD1 (6 bases). CDR3 length: 14 amino acids. Germline V gene sequence: CDR1 SGHAT, CDR2 FQNNGV. Between the trimmed V and J ends, which lost 3 bases and 4 bases, there was a span of 10 bases. The CDR3 loop reads CASSLGGAGNTIYF. In DNA form, the CDR3 reads TGTGCCAGCAGCTTGGGGGGCGCCGGAAACACCATATATTTT.

This clonotype was seen repeatedly, ten times or more. The rearrangement links TRBV11-3 to TRBJ1-4; TRBD1 is a possible D gene (6 bases). The CDR3 is 15 residues long. Germline values: CDR1 SGHNT, CDR2 YENEEA. V lost 5 bases and J lost 5, with 15 bases in between. The CDR3 DNA is TGTGCCAGCAGCACCGAACAGGGCCCCAATGAAAAACTGTTTTTT. It translates to CASSTEQGPNEKLFF.

This clonotype has more than one count but fewer than ten. CDR3 amino acids: CASRRDSTYEQYF. The CDR3 DNA reads as TGTGCCAGCAGACGGGACAGCACCTACGAGCAGTACTTC. The chain uses TRBV6-1 and TRBJ2-7, with 7 nucleotides matching TRBD1. CDR1 is MNHNS and CDR2 is SASEGT in the germline V gene. V was clipped by 6 bases and J by 2 bases; unmatched bases: 4. There are 13 residues in the CDR3.

This clonotype was seen ten or more times. The gene calls are TRBV7-6 and TRBJ2-7; 7 positions match TRBD1. The germline V gene has CDR1 SGHVS and CDR2 FNYEAQ. Trimming took 1 base from V and 0 from J; bases not matched to a gene: 12. This CDR3 has 18 amino acids. DNA for the CDR3: TGTGCCAGCAGCTTAGAGACGAGGGACAGTTTCTACTCCTACGAGCAGTACTTC. It is translated as CASSLETRDSFYSYEQYF.

The chain carries TRBV19 and TRBJ2-1; 11 nucleotides agree with TRBD1. The junction had 8 bases not matched to a gene; V was cut back by 6 bases and J by 7 bases. Germline V gene data show CDR1 as LNHDA and CDR2 as SQIVND (reference sequence). CDR3 length equals 15 residues. CDR3 coding DNA: TGTGCCAGTAGCGGGACAGGGGGTAGACGGAATGAGCAGTTCTTC. This codes for CASSGTGGRRNEQFF. Together with reference TRBV19 and TRBJ2-1, the CDR3 gives the full variable domain: DGGITQSPKYLFRKEGQNVTLSCEQNLNHDAMYWYRQDPGQGLRLIYYSQIVNDFQKGDIAEGYSVSREKKESFPLTVTSAQKNPTAFYLCASSGTGGRRNEQFFGPGTRLTVL.

The chain is built from TRBV7-6 and TRBJ2-1; 10 bases are shared with TRBD2. Germline-derived CDR1 and CDR2 are SGHVS and FNYEAQ. This CDR3 is 16 amino acids long. V was pared by 0 bases and J by 5 bases, with 4 bases of the junction left unmatched. For the CDR3, the DNA is TGTGCCAGCAGCTTAGCGGCTAGCGGGAGCCACAATGAGCAGTTCTTC. Its protein is CASSLAASGSHNEQFF.

This clonotype appeared many times. V gene TRBV11-3 combines with J gene TRBJ2-1; D is perhaps TRBD1 (6 bases). CDR1 and CDR2 (germline): SGHNT, YENEEA. The CDR3 consists of 14 residues. V was cut by 3 bases and J by 2 bases, with 8 bases left in between. The CDR3 spells CASSFGTTYNEQFF. The CDR3 region has the DNA TGTGCCAGCAGCTTTGGGACAACCTACAATGAGCAGTTCTTC.

The sample holds many counts of this clonotype. The CDR3 DNA follows: TGTGCCAGCAGTGCGGTCGCGGGAGGTGCTAACTACGAGCAGTACGTC. It specifies CASSAVAGGANYEQYV. This chain joins TRBV6-1 and TRBJ2-7; 8 bases line up with TRBD2. The CDR3 sequence is 16 residues long. J lost 3 bases, V lost 4 bases, and 11 bases had no gene match. The germline V gene has CDR1 MNHNS and CDR2 SASEGT.

In its sample, this clonotype was seen many times. This chain links TRBV19 with TRBJ2-5; 12 bases are shared with TRBD2. Germline V gene data show CDR1 as LNHDA and CDR2 as SQIVND (reference sequence). The V gene end was trimmed by 5 bases and the J gene end by 4 bases; junction bases not matched to a gene: 8. The CDR3 sequence is 16 residues long. The CDR3 protein is CASSLGTSGYGETQYF. DNA for the CDR3: TGTGCCAGTAGTTTAGGGACTAGCGGGTACGGAGAGACCCAGTACTTC.

The chain recombines TRBV20-1 with TRBJ2-2, with D possibly being TRBD1 (5 bases). V was shortened by 1 base and J by 8 bases, with 17 bases between the two germline ends. Germline V gene lookup returns CDR1 DFQATT and CDR2 SNEGSKA (reference sequence). This CDR3 is built from 15 residues. The CDR3 sequence is CSARVLGVFGGELFF. The CDR3 coding sequence is TGCAGTGCTAGAGTGCTAGGGGTTTTCGGAGGGGAGCTGTTTTTT.

V is TRBV28 and J is TRBJ1-1, with a possible D match to TRBD1 (6 bases). V was cut by 7 bases and J by 3 bases, with 9 bases left in between. This CDR3 has 12 residues. Germline V gives CDR1 MDHEN, CDR2 SYDVKM. The CDR3 nucleotides are TGTGCCAGCAAGGGGGTGGACACTGAAGCTTTCTTT. This codes for CASKGVDTEAFF.

This clonotype was counted between two and nine times. J is TRBJ2-1 and V is TRBV7-6, with D hard to call. Trimming pared 4 bases from V and 0 bases from J, leaving 10 bases between. Germline lookup yields CDR1 SGHVS and CDR2 FNYEAQ. The CDR3 extends over 15 amino acids. CDR3 in amino acids: CASSSPGSSYNEQFF. The CDR3 bases are TGTGCCAGCAGCTCACCGGGTAGCTCCTACAATGAGCAGTTCTTC. The whole variable domain, remainder taken from reference TRBV7-6 and TRBJ2-1, is GAGVSQSPRYKVTKRGQDVALRCDPISGHVSLYWYRQALGQGPEFLTYFNYEAQQDKSGLPNDRFSAERPEGSISTLTIQRTEQRDSAMYRCASSSPGSSYNEQFFGPGTRLTVL.

The genes are TRBV19 and TRBJ1-6; a possible D gene is TRBD1 (6 bases). The length of the CDR3 is 15 residues. V lost 5 bases to trimming and J lost 3 bases, with 11 bases between them. Germline CDR1 LNHDA, CDR2 SQIVND (reference sequence). The CDR3 DNA reads as TGTGCCAGTAGTGCCCAAGGGGGCTATAATTCACCCCTCCACTTT. Translating gives CASSAQGGYNSPLHF.

Many counts were recorded for this clonotype. The chain uses TRBV6-2 or TRBV6-3 and TRBJ1-5; D may be TRBD1 (6 bases). Trimming took off 7 bases at V and 6 bases at J, with 19 bases between the two ends. The CDR3 runs to 15 residues. Looked up from germline, CDR1 is MNHEY and CDR2 is SVGEGT. In DNA form, the CDR3 reads TGTGCCAGCACCCTGCGGGCAGGGGAAAGTCAGCCCCAGCATTTT. It codes for CASTLRAGESQPQHF.

This clonotype was counted between two and nine times. The chain carries TRBV7-2 and TRBJ2-1; 8 bases line up with TRBD2. The CDR3 runs to 15 residues. Trimming removed 5 bases from V and 4 bases from J; junction bases left unmatched: 7. The V gene's germline CDR1 is SGHTA and CDR2 FQGNSA. DNA for the CDR3: TGTGCCAGCAGCCTCCGACTAGCGCTTTACAATGAGCAGTTCTTC. Protein sequence: CASSLRLALYNEQFF.

This clonotype was counted at least ten times. This chain joins TRBV7-9 and TRBJ2-5; D is unclear. CDR3 length: 14 residues. The germline V gene has CDR1 SEHNR and CDR2 FQNEAQ (reference sequence). Between the trimmed V and J ends, which lost 5 bases and 2 bases, there was a span of 12 bases. The CDR3 sequence: CASSQPDSQETQYF. The CDR3 DNA reads as TGTGCCAGCAGCCAGCCCGACTCTCAAGAGACCCAGTACTTC.